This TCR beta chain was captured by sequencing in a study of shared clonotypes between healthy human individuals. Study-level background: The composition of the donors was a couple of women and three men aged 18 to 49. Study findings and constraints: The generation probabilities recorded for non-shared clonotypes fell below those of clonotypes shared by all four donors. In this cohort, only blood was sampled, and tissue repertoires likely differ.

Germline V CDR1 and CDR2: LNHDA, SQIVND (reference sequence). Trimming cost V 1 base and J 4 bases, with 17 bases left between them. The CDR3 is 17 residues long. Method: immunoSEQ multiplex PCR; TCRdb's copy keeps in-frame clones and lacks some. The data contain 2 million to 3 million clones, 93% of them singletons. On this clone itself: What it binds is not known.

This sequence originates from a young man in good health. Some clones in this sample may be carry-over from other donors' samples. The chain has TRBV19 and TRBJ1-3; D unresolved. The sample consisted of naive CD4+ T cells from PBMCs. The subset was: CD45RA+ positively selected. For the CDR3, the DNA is TGTGCCAGTAGTATAGTTCCGGCCATTACTGGAGGAAACACCATATATTTT. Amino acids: CASSIVPAITGGNTIYF.